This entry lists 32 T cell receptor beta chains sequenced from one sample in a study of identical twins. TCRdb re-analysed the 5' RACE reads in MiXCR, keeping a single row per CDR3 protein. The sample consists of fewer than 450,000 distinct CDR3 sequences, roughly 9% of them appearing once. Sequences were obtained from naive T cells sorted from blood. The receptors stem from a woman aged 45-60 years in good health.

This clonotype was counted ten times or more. CDR3 residues: CASRNAGQVVETQYF. The CDR3 coding sequence is TGTGCCAGCAGGAATGCGGGACAAGTCGTCGAGACCCAGTACTTC. V is TRBV28 and J is TRBJ2-5, with D perhaps given as TRBD1 or TRBD2 (6 bases each). CDR1 is MDHEN and CDR2 is SYDVKM in the germline V gene. Trimming took 6 bases from V and 5 from J, leaving 19 bases between them. The CDR3 consists of 15 residues.

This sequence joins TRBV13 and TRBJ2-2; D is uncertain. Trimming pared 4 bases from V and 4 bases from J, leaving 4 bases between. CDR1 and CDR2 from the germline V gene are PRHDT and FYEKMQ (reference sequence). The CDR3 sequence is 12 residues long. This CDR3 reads CASSSVTGELFF. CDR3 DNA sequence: TGTGCCAGCAGCTCGGTCACCGGGGAGCTGTTTTTT.

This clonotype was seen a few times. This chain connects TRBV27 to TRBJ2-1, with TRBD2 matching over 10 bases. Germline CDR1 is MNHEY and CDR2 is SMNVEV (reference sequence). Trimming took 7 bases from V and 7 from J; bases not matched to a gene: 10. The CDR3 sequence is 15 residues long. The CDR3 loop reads CASTTLAGGLNEQFF. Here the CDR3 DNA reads TGTGCCAGCACCACCTTAGCGGGAGGTTTGAATGAGCAGTTCTTC.

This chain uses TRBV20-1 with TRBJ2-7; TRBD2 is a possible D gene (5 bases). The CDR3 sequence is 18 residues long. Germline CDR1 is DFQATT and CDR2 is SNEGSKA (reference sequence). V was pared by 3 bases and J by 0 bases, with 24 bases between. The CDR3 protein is CSARWAFRAAGSSYEQYF. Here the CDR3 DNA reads TGCAGTGCTAGGTGGGCGTTCAGAGCGGCCGGAAGCTCCTACGAGCAGTACTTC.

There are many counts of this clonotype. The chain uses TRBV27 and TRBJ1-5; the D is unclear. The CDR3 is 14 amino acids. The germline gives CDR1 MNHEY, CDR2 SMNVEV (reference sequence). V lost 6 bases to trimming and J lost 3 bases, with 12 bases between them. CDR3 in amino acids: CASRSNWVNQPQHF. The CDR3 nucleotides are TGTGCCAGCAGATCCAACTGGGTCAATCAGCCCCAGCATTTT.

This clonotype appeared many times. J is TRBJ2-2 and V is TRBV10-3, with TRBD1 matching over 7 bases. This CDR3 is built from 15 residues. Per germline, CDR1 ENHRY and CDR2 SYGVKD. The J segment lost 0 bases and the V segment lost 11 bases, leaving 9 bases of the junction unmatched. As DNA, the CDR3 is TGTGCCGGCTGGGACAGCTTAACGAACACCGGGGAGCTGTTTTTT. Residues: CAGWDSLTNTGELFF.

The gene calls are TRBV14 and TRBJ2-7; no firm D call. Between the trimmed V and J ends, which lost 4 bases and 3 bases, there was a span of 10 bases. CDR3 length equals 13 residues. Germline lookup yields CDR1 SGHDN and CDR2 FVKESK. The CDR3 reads CASSLAWRYEQYF. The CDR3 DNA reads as TGTGCCAGCAGCCTGGCCTGGCGCTACGAGCAGTACTTC.

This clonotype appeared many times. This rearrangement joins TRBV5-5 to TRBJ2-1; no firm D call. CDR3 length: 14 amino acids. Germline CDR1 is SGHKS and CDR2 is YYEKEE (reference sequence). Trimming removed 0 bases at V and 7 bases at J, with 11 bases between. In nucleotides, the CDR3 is TGTGCCAGCAGCTTGGGACCCCTGAGTAATGAGCAGTTCTTC. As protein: CASSLGPLSNEQFF.

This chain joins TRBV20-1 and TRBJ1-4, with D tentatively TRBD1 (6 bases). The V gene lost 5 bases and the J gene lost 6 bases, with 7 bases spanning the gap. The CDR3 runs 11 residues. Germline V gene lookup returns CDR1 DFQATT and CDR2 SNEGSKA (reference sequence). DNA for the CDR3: TGCAGTGCTCGGACAGATGAAAAACTGTTTTTT. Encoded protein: CSARTDEKLFF.

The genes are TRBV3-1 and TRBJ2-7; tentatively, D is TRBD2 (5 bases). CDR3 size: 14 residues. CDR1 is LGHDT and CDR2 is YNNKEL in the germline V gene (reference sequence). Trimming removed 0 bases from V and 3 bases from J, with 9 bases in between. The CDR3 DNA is TGTGCCAGCAGCCAAGAAATAGGAGGCTACGAGCAGTACTTC. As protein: CASSQEIGGYEQYF.

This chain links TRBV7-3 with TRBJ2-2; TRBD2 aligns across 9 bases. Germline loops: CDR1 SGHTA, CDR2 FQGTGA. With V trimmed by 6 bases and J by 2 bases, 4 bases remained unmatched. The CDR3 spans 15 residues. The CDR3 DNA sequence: TGTGCCAGCAGACCAGCGGGAGGAAACACCGGGGAGCTGTTTTTT. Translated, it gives CASRPAGGNTGELFF.

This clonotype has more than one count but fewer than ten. CDR3 in DNA: TGTGCCAGCAGCCATCCCCTGGACAGCGGAACGAGCGGGGCTAGCACAGATACGCAGTATTTT. This encodes CASSHPLDSGTSGASTDTQYF. This chain uses TRBV4-2 with TRBJ2-3, with a possible D match to TRBD2 (7 bases). The CDR3 is 21 residues long. CDR1 is LGHNA, CDR2 YNFKEQ, per germline. Trimming took off 3 bases at V and 0 bases at J, with 28 bases between the two ends.

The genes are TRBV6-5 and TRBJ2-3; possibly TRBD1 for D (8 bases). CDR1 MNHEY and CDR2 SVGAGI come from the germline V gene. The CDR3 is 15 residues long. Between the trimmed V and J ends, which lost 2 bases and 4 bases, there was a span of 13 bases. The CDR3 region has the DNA TGTGCCAGCAGTTACAGACAGGGGAGGGCAGATACGCAGTATTTT. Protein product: CASSYRQGRADTQYF.

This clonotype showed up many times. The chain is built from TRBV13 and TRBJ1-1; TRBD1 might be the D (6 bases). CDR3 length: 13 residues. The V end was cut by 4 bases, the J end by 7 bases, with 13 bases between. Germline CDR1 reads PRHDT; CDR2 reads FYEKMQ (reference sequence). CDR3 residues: CASSYKQGIEAFF. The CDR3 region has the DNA TGTGCCAGCAGCTATAAACAGGGAATTGAAGCTTTCTTT. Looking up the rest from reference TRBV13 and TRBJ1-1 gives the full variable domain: AAGVIQSPRHLIKEKRETATLKCYPIPRHDTVYWYQQGPGQDPQFLISFYEKMQSDKGSIPDRFSAQQFSDYHSELNMSSLELGDSALYFCASSYKQGIEAFFGQGTRLTVV.

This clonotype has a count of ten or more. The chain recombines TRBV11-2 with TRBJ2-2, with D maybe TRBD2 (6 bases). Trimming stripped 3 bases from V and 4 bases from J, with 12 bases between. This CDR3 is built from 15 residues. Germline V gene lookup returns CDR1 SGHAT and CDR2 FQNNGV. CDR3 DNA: TGTGCCAGCAGCTTGGGTAGCGGCTTCACCGGGGAGCTGTTTTTT. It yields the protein CASSLGSGFTGELFF.

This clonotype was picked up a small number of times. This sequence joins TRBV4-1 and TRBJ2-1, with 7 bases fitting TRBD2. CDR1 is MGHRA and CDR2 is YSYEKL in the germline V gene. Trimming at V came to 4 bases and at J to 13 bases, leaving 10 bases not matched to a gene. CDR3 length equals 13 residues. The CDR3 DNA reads TGCGCCAGCAGCCTTTCTTGGGACTACCGACAGTTCTTC. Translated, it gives CASSLSWDYRQFF.

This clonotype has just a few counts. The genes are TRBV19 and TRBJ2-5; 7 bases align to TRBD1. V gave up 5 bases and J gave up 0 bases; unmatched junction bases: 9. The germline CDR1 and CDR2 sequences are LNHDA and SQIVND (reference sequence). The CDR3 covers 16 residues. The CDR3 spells CASSWTTGTNQETQYF. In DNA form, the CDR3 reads TGTGCCAGTAGTTGGACGACAGGGACCAACCAAGAGACCCAGTACTTC.

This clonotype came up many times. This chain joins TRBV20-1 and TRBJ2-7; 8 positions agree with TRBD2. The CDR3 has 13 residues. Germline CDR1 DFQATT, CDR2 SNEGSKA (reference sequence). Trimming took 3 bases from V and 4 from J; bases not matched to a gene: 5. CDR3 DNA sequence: TGCAGTGCTAGTGGCGGGAGGAATTACGAGCAGTACTTC. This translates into CSASGGRNYEQYF.

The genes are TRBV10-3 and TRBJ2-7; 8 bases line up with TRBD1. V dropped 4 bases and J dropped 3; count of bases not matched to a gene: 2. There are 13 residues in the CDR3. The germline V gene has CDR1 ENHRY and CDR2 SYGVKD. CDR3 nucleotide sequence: TGTGCCATCAGTGCGACAGGGGACTACGAGCAGTACTTC. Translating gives CAISATGDYEQYF.

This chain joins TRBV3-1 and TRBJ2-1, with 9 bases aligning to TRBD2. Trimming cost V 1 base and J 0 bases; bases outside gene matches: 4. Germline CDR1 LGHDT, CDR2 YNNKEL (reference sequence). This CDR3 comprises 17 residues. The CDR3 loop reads CASSQVTSGSSYNEQFF. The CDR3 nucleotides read TGTGCCAGCAGCCAAGTGACTAGCGGTAGCTCCTACAATGAGCAGTTCTTC.

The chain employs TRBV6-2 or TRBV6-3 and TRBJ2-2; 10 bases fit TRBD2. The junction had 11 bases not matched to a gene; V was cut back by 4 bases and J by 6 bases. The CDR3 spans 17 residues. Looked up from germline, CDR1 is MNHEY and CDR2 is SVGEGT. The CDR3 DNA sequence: TGTGCCAGCAGTTCTTCAGCGGGAGGGCCAGTTCCCGGGGAGCTGTTTTTT. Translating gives CASSSSAGGPVPGELFF.

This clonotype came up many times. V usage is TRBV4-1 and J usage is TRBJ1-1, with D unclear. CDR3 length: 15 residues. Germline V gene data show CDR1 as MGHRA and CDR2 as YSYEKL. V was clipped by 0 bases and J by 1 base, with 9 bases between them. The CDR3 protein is CASSQEIRTNTEAFF. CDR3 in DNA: TGCGCCAGCAGCCAAGAAATAAGGACGAACACTGAAGCTTTCTTT.

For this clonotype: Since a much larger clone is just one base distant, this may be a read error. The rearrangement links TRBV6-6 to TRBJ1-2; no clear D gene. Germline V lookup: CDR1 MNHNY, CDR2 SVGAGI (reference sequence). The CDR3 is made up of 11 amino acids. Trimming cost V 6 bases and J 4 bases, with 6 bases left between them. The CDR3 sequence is CASRFGYGYTF. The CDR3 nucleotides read TGTGCCAGCAGGTTCGGCTATGGCTACACCTTC.

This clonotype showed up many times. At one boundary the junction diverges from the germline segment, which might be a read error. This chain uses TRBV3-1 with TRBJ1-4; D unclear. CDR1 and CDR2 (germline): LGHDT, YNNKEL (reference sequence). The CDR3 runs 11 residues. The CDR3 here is CASSQDRRVRF. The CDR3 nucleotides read TGTGCCAGCAGCCAAGATCGCCGGGTCCGATTT.

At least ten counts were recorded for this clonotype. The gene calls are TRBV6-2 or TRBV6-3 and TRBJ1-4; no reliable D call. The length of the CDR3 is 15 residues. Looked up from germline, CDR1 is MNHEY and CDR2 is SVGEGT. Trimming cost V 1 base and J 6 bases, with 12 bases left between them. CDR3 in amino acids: CASSYLNFEYEKLFF. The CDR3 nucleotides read TGTGCCAGCAGTTACTTGAATTTCGAATATGAAAAACTGTTTTTT.

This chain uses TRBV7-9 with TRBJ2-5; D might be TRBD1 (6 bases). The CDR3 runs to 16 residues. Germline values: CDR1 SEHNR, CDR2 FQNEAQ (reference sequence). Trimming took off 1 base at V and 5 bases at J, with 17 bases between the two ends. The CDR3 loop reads CASSLVDRMRSETQYF. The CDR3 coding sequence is TGTGCCAGCAGCTTAGTCGACAGGATGAGATCGGAGACCCAGTACTTC.

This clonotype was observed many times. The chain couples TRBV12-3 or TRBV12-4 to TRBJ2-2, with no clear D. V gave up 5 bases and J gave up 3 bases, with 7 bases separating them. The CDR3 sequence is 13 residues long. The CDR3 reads CASSPLDTGELFF. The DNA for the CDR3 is TGTGCCAGCAGTCCCCTGGACACCGGGGAGCTGTTTTTT.

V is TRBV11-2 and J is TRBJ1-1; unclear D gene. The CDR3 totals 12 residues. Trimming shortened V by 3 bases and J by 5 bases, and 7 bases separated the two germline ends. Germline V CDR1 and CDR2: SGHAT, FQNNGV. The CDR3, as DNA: TGTGCCAGCAGCTTTGGGGTTACTGAAGCTTTCTTT. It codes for CASSFGVTEAFF.

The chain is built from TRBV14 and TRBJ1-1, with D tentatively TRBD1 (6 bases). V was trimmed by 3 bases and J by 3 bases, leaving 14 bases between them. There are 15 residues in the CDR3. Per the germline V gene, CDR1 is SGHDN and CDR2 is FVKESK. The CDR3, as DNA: TGTGCCAGCAGCCAGAAAACAGGGCGGCACACTGAAGCTTTCTTT. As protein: CASSQKTGRHTEAFF. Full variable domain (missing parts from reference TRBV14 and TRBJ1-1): EAGVTQFPSHSVIEKGQTVTLRCDPISGHDNLYWYRRVMGKEIKFLLHFVKESKQDESGMPNNRFLAERTGGTYSTLKVQPAELEDSGVYFCASSQKTGRHTEAFFGQGTRLTVV.

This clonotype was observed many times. The DNA for the CDR3 is TGTGCCAGCAGCTTAGGGACGCGGCCCCAGCATTTT. This sequence encodes CASSLGTRPQHF. The chain is built from TRBV13 and TRBJ1-5; no reliable D call. CDR1 PRHDT and CDR2 FYEKMQ come from the germline V gene (reference sequence). The V and J ends lost 0 bases and 9 bases respectively, with 6 bases between them. The CDR3 totals 12 residues.

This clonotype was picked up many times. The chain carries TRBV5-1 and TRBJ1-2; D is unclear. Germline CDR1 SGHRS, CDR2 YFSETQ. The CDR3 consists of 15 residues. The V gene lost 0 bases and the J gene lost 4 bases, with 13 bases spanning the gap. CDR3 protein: CASSLASDGVYGYTF. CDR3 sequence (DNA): TGCGCCAGCAGCTTGGCCTCGGACGGAGTCTATGGCTACACCTTC. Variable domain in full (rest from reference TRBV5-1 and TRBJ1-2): KAGVTQTPRYLIKTRGQQVTLSCSPISGHRSVSWYQQTPGQGLQFLFEYFSETQRNKGNFPGRFSGRQFSNSRSEMNVSTLELGDSALYLCASSLASDGVYGYTFGSGTRLTVV.

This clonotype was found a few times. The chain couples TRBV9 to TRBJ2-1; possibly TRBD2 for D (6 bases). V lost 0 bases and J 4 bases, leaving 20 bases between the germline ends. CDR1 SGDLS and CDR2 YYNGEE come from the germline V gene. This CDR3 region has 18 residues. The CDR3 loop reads CASSVAHGGSSLYNEQFF. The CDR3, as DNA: TGTGCCAGCAGCGTAGCTCATGGGGGGTCCAGTTTATACAATGAGCAGTTCTTC.